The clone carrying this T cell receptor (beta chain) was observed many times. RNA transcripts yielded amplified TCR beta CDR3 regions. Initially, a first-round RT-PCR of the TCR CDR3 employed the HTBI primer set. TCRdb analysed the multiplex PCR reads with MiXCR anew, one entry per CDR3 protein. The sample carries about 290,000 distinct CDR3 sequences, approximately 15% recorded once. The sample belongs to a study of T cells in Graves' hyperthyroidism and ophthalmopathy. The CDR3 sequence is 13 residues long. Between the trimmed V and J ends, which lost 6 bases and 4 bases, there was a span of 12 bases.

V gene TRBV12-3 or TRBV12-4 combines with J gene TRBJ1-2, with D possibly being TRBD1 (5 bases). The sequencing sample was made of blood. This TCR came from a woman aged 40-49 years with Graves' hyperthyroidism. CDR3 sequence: CASSRDRSYGYTF. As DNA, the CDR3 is TGTGCCAGCAGCCGCGACAGATCCTATGGCTACACCTTC.